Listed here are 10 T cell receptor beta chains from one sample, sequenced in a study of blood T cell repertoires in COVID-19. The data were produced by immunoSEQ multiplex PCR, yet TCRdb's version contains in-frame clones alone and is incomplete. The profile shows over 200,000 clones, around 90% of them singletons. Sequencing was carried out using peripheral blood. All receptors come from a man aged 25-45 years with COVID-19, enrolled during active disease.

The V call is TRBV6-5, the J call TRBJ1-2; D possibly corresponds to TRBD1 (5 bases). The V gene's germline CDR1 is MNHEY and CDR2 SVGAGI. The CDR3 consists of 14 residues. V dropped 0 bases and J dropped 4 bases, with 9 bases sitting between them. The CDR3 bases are TGTGCCAGCAGTTACTCATGGGGCAGCTATGGCTACACCTTC. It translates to CASSYSWGSYGYTF.

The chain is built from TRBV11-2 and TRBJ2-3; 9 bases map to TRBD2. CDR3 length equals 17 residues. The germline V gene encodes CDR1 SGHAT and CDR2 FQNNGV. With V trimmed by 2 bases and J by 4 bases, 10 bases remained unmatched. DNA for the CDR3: TGTGCCAGCAGCTTAAGCCTCTTAGCGGGAGTAGCAGATACGCAGTATTTT. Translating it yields CASSLSLLAGVADTQYF.

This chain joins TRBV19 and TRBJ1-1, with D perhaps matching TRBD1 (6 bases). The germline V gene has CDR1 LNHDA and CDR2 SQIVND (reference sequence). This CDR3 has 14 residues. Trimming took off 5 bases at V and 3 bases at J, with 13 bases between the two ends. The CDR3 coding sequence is TGTGCCAGTAGTCTACAGGGAAAAGACACTGAAGCTTTCTTT. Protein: CASSLQGKDTEAFF.

CDR3 protein: CASSGKTGDTYEQYF. The CDR3 DNA is TGTGCCAGCAGCGGCAAGACAGGCGATACCTACGAGCAGTACTTC. J is TRBJ2-7 and V is TRBV9; the D gene is possibly TRBD1 (6 bases). CDR1 and CDR2 from the germline V gene are SGDLS and YYNGEE. V was shortened by 3 bases and J by 2 bases, with 15 bases between the two germline ends. This CDR3 is 15 amino acids long.

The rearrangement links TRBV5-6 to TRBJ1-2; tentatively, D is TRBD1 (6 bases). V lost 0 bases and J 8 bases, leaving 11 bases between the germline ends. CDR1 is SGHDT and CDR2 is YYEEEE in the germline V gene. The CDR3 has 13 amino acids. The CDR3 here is CASSLETQGGYTF. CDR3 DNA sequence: TGTGCCAGCAGCTTGGAGACCCAGGGGGGCTACACCTTC.

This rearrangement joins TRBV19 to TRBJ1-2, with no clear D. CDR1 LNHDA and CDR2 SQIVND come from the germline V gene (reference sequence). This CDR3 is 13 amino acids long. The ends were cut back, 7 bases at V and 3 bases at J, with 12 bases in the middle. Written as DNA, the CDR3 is TGTGCCAGTATCGGCGGCGCCCACTATGGCTACACCTTC. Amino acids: CASIGGAHYGYTF.

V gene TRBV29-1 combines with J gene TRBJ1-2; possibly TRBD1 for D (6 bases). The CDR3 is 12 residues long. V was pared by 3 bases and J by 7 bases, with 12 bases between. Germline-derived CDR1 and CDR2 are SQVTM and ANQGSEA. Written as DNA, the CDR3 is TGCAGCGTTGATCGACAGGCTTCTGGCTACACCTTC. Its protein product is CSVDRQASGYTF. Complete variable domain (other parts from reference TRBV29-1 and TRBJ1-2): SAVISQKPSRDICQRGTSLTIQCQVDSQVTMMFWYRQQPGQSLTLIATANQGSEATYESGFVIDKFPISRPNLTFSTLTVSNMSPEDSSIYLCSVDRQASGYTFGSGTRLTVV.

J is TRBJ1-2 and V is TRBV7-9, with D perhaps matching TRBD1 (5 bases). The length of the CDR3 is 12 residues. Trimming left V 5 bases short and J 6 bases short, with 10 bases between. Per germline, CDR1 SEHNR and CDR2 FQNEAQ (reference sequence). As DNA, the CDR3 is TGTGCCAGCAGCAGGGGCAGCGATGGCTACACCTTC. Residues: CASSRGSDGYTF.

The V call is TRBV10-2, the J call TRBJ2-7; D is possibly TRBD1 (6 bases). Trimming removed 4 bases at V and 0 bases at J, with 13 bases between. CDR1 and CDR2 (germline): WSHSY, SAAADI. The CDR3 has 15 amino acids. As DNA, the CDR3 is TGCGCCAGCAGTGCCCGGACAGTCCCCTCCTACGAGCAGTACTTC. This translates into CASSARTVPSYEQYF.

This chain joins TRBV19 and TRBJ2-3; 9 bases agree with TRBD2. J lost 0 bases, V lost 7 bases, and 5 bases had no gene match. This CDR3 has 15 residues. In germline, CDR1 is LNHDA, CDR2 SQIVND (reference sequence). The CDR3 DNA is TGTGCCAGTACCTACCTAGCGGGAAGCACAGATACGCAGTATTTT. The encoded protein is CASTYLAGSTDTQYF.